The next 19 T cell receptor beta chains were all read from a single sample in a study of cytomegalovirus exposure and HLA in healthy donors. Both 60 Vbeta primers and 13 Jbeta primers went into the PCR. Measured with immunoSEQ multiplex PCR; TCRdb has only the in-frame clones, and not every one. The sample records fewer than 300,000 clones, about nine tenths being singletons. Sequenced: PBMCs. Every receptor here comes from a man aged 40-49 years in good health and CMV-seropositive.

CDR3 in amino acids: CASSFDGNYGYTF. The CDR3 nucleotides read TGTGCCAGCAGTTTTGACGGGAACTATGGCTACACCTTC. The V call is TRBV27, the J call TRBJ1-2; D gene unclear. The germline V and J ends were trimmed by 3 bases and 2 bases, with 7 bases remaining between them. The CDR3 loop spans 13 amino acids. Per the germline V gene, CDR1 is MNHEY and CDR2 is SMNVEV (reference sequence).

The V gene is TRBV4-3, the J gene TRBJ1-2; D unresolved. V was pared by 0 bases and J by 6 bases, with 14 bases between. The CDR3 has 15 residues. Germline-derived CDR1 and CDR2 are LGHNA and YSLEER. The CDR3 reads CASSQEGSKTHGYTF. The CDR3 coding sequence is TGCGCCAGCAGCCAAGAAGGCTCCAAGACACATGGCTACACCTTC.

The chain couples TRBV19 to TRBJ1-2, with TRBD1 matching 7 bases. CDR1 is LNHDA, CDR2 SQIVND, per germline (reference sequence). The J segment lost 6 bases and the V segment lost 4 bases, leaving 14 bases of the junction unmatched. This CDR3 is 16 amino acids long. Here the CDR3 reads CASSTLKTGPPDGYTF. In DNA form, the CDR3 reads TGTGCCAGTAGTACCTTAAAGACAGGGCCTCCTGATGGCTACACCTTC.

The rearrangement joins TRBV5-8 to TRBJ2-5, with D perhaps matching TRBD1 (6 bases). With 4 bases removed from V and 2 bases from J, the gap between germline ends came to 12 bases. The CDR3 has 14 amino acids. Germline values: CDR1 SGHTS, CDR2 YDEGEE. This chain's CDR3 is CASSPNRDQETQYF. The DNA of the CDR3 is TGTGCCAGCAGCCCGAACAGGGATCAAGAGACCCAGTACTTC. Filled out from reference TRBV5-8 and TRBJ2-5, the complete variable domain reads EAGVTQSPTHLIKTRGQQATLRCSPISGHTSVYWYQQALGLGLQFLLWYDEGEERNRGNFPPRFSGRQFPNYSSELNVNALELEDSALYLCASSPNRDQETQYFGPGTRLLVL.

J is TRBJ1-6 and V is TRBV7-9; 8 bases agree with TRBD1. Germline loops: CDR1 SEHNR, CDR2 FQNEAQ (reference sequence). CDR3 size: 15 residues. With 4 bases clipped from V and 7 bases from J, the junction kept 6 bases outside the gene matches. As DNA, the CDR3 is TGTGCCAGCAGCTCGGACAGGGCCATCAATTCACCCCTCCACTTT. Encoded protein: CASSSDRAINSPLHF. Full variable domain (remainder filled in from reference TRBV7-9 and TRBJ1-6): DTGVSQNPRHKITKRGQNVTFRCDPISEHNRLYWYRQTLGQGPEFLTYFQNEAQLEKSRLLSDRFSAERPKGSFSTLEIQRTEQGDSAMYLCASSSDRAINSPLHFGNGTRLTVT.

The chain couples TRBV27 to TRBJ1-5; D may be TRBD1 (5 bases). CDR3 size: 15 residues. Trimming stripped 2 bases from V and 7 bases from J, with 15 bases between. The germline gives CDR1 MNHEY, CDR2 SMNVEV (reference sequence). CDR3 DNA: TGTGCCAGCAGTTTAGGGGGGGTTTCGTTGCAGCCCCAGCATTTT. It translates to CASSLGGVSLQPQHF.

This chain uses TRBV4-1 with TRBJ1-5, with unresolved D. V dropped 1 base and J dropped 4 bases, with 8 bases sitting between them. Germline CDR1 and CDR2: MGHRA and YSYEKL. The CDR3 sequence is 14 residues long. CDR3 amino acids: CASSQAGINQPQHF. The CDR3 DNA sequence: TGCGCCAGCAGCCAAGCGGGGATAAATCAGCCCCAGCATTTT.

The rearrangement links TRBV5-5 to TRBJ2-7, with 9 positions matching TRBD1. J gave up 2 bases and V 6 bases, and 3 bases lay outside the gene matches. The CDR3 contains 13 residues. Germline loops: CDR1 SGHKS, CDR2 YYEKEE (reference sequence). CDR3 sequence reads: CASMRTGAYEQYF. The CDR3 DNA reads as TGTGCCAGCATGCGGACAGGGGCCTACGAGCAGTACTTC.

The V call is TRBV7-9, the J call TRBJ2-1, with 7 bases fitting TRBD1. V shed 6 bases, J shed 5 bases, and the junction held 10 bases outside the gene matches. This CDR3 has 15 amino acids. From germline, CDR1 is SEHNR and CDR2 FQNEAQ (reference sequence). CDR3 residues: CASRPAAGTDNEQFF. The CDR3 coding sequence is TGTGCCAGCAGGCCAGCCGCCGGGACAGACAATGAGCAGTTCTTC.

The gene calls are TRBV27 and TRBJ2-1; the D gene is possibly TRBD2 (6 bases). CDR1 is MNHEY and CDR2 is SMNVEV in the germline V gene (reference sequence). The CDR3 contains 15 residues. V gave up 3 bases and J gave up 0 bases, with 9 bases separating them. The CDR3 nucleotides are TGTGCCAGCAGTTTTAGCGGCCTCTCCTACAATGAGCAGTTCTTC. Its protein product is CASSFSGLSYNEQFF.

Remarks on this clone: At one boundary the junction diverges from the germline segment, which might be a read error. The CDR3 bases are TGTTCCAGCAGCTTAGTCCGGACAGGGCCGGCCTACGAGCAGTACTTC. This sequence encodes CSSSLVRTGPAYEQYF. This chain links TRBV7-9 with TRBJ2-7; TRBD1 aligns across 8 bases. Germline CDR1 reads SEHNR; CDR2 reads FQNEAQ (reference sequence). This CDR3 is built from 16 residues.

The rearrangement uses TRBV30 and TRBJ2-2; possibly TRBD1 for D (6 bases). The V gene lost 1 base and the J gene lost 6 bases, with 12 bases spanning the gap. Germline CDR1 and CDR2: GTSNPN and SVGIG (reference sequence). The CDR3 totals 14 residues. The DNA of the CDR3 is TGTGCCTGGAGTGACAGGGCTATTGCCGGGGAGCTGTTTTTT. Translated: CAWSDRAIAGELFF.

The chain is built from TRBV7-2 and TRBJ1-5, with 7 bases aligning to TRBD1. V dropped 4 bases and J dropped 2; count of bases not matched to a gene: 5. Germline V gene sequence: CDR1 SGHTA, CDR2 FQGNSA. CDR3 length: 15 amino acids. DNA for the CDR3: TGTGCCAGCAGCTCGAACGGACAGGGCAATCAGCCCCAGCATTTT. Protein: CASSSNGQGNQPQHF.

The chain couples TRBV2 to TRBJ2-5; 7 bases align to TRBD1. The V gene's germline CDR1 is SNHLY and CDR2 FYNNEI. The junction had 7 bases not matched to a gene; V was cut back by 9 bases and J by 0 bases. The CDR3 contains 14 residues. This CDR3 reads CASRGRGYQETQYF. For the CDR3, the DNA is TGTGCCAGTCGGGGCAGGGGGTACCAAGAGACCCAGTACTTC.

The chain has TRBV27 and TRBJ2-7, with no clear D. Trimming left V 1 base short and J 1 base short, with 8 bases between. Germline CDR1 reads MNHEY; CDR2 reads SMNVEV (reference sequence). The CDR3 loop spans 14 amino acids. The CDR3 DNA is TGTGCCAGCAGTTTATACCGGGTTTCCTACGAGCAGTACTTC. Translation gives CASSLYRVSYEQYF.

The gene calls are TRBV5-6 and TRBJ2-2; TRBD2 aligns across 9 bases. The ends lost 1 base at V and 4 bases at J; junction bases unmatched: 5. Germline loops: CDR1 SGHDT, CDR2 YYEEEE. The CDR3 extends over 16 amino acids. The CDR3 is CASSLRASGATGELFF. CDR3 nucleotide sequence: TGTGCCAGCAGCTTGAGGGCTAGCGGGGCCACCGGGGAGCTGTTTTTT.

The rearrangement links TRBV19 to TRBJ2-7; D uncertain. The CDR3 is 14 residues long. Deletions cut 3 bases from V and 0 bases from J, with 9 bases between. CDR1 is LNHDA, CDR2 SQIVND, per germline (reference sequence). CDR3 sequence: CASSMEHSSYEQYF. As DNA, the CDR3 is TGTGCCAGTAGTATGGAACACAGCTCCTACGAGCAGTACTTC.

The chain is built from TRBV5-4 and TRBJ2-7, with D perhaps TRBD2 (5 bases). The V gene lost 4 bases and the J gene lost 0 bases, with 11 bases spanning the gap. The CDR3 is 14 amino acids. Looked up from germline, CDR1 is SGHNT and CDR2 is YYREEE (reference sequence). CDR3 sequence reads: CASSAGGGSYEQYF. The CDR3, as DNA: TGTGCCAGCAGCGCTGGTGGAGGCTCCTACGAGCAGTACTTC.

This chain uses TRBV11-3 with TRBJ2-1; TRBD2 is a possible D gene (5 bases). The ends were cut back, 5 bases at V and 12 bases at J, with 23 bases in the middle. The CDR3 runs 15 residues. Germline V gene data show CDR1 as SGHNT and CDR2 as YENEEA. The CDR3 DNA reads as TGTGCCAGCAGCGAGGACCACACCGGACTCATAGGGCAGTTCTTC. Encoded protein: CASSEDHTGLIGQFF.